The T cell receptor (beta chain) under discussion was sequenced for a study of cytomegalovirus exposure and HLA in healthy donors. Whole-study findings and limits: Reports credit the classifier with highly specific, highly sensitive diagnosis of cytomegalovirus status.

The CDR3 is made up of 16 amino acids. V lost 5 bases to trimming and J lost 2 bases; unmatched junction nucleotides: 9. Germline loops: CDR1 MDHEN, CDR2 SYDVKM. Regarding this clone: Its antigen remains unknown.

Profiling relied on immunoSEQ multiplex PCR, and the TCRdb table lists in-frame clones only, not all of them. The table has 200,000 to 250,000 clones, 75% to 95% seen once. The chain joins TRBV28 to TRBJ1-5, with 7 positions matching TRBD1. The sequence derives from a woman aged 18-29 years in good health and CMV-seronegative. Sequencing input: PBMCs. CDR3 amino acids: CASSQPTGIGNQPQHF. The CDR3 region has the DNA TGTGCCAGCAGTCAACCGACAGGGATTGGCAATCAGCCCCAGCATTTT.